A selection of T cell receptor beta chains follows, all from one sample in a study of intratumoral heterogeneity in liver cancer. This table comes from immunoSEQ multiplex PCR, and its TCRdb copy is limited to in-frame clones, with some not included. The profile shows some 20,000 clones, roughly 73% of them singletons. The material was tumor-adjacent normal tissue, obtained before any cancer treatment. These receptors were obtained from a woman between 70 and 85 years old with hepatocellular carcinoma. The CDR3 runs from the conserved cysteine through the conserved F or W. Each record gives: J gene, D gene, V gene, clone size, CDR3 protein, CDR3 DNA. The D gene is left open where the match is weak. For some rows the clone size is stated as once, few or many, or as a class when expanded; others skip it.

TRBJ2-7,NA,TRBV6-6,NA,CASSSGYYEQYF,TGTGCCAGCAGTTCCGGATACTACGAGCAGTACTTC
TRBJ2-7,NA,TRBV18,NA,CASSPFGSEQYF,TGTGCCAGCTCACCATTTGGGTCCGAGCAGTACTTC
TRBJ2-2,NA,TRBV5-1,once,CASSGEGVGTGELFF,TGCGCCAGCAGCGGCGAGGGCGTCGGGACCGGGGAGCTGTTTTTT
TRBJ2-1,NA,TRBV6-6,NA,CASSPFATRRTYNEQFF,TGTGCCAGCAGTCCCTTTGCGACTAGGCGTACCTACAATGAGCAGTTCTTC
TRBJ2-7,NA,TRBV30,NA,CAWSALADYEQYF,TGTGCCTGGAGTGCTTTAGCGGACTACGAGCAGTACTTC
TRBJ2-7,NA,TRBV5-5,NA,CASSLIQNYEQYF,TGTGCCAGCAGCTTGATTCAAAACTACGAGCAGTACTTC
TRBJ1-3,NA,TRBV24-1,few,CATSPGGNTIYF,TGTGCCACCAGTCCAGGGGGAAACACCATATATTTT
TRBJ2-6,NA,TRBV24-1,NA,CATSGLIDFSGANVLTF,TGTGCCACCAGTGGGCTGATAGATTTCTCTGGGGCCAACGTCCTGACTTTC
TRBJ1-1,NA,TRBV7-2,NA,CASSFPGSVSSFF,TGTGCCAGCAGCTTCCCCGGGTCAGTTTCATCTTTCTTT
TRBJ2-5,NA,TRBV6-1,once,CASSEGAVQETQYF,TGTGCCAGCAGTGAAGGGGCAGTCCAAGAGACCCAGTACTTC
TRBJ2-7,NA,TRBV19,few,CASSPLWGYEQYF,TGTGCCAGTAGTCCCCTTTGGGGCTACGAGCAGTACTTC
TRBJ2-3,NA,TRBV7-9,NA,CASSLLADTSTDTQYF,TGTGCCAGCAGCCTACTAGCCGACACTAGCACAGATACGCAGTATTTT
TRBJ2-5,TRBD1,TRBV9,few,CASSRQGETQYF,TGTGCCAGCAGCCGACAGGGGGAGACCCAGTACTTC
TRBJ2-2,TRBD1,TRBV18,once,CASSRQGSNTGELFF,TGTGCCAGCTCACGACAGGGGTCGAACACCGGGGAGCTGTTTTTT
TRBJ2-2,TRBD2,TRBV7-2,NA,CASSLAPSGDTGELFF,TGTGCCAGCAGCTTAGCACCTAGCGGGGACACCGGGGAGCTGTTTTTT
TRBJ2-1,TRBD1,TRBV20-1,NA,CSASRGFEGANEQFF,TGCAGTGCTAGTCGAGGCTTCGAGGGGGCCAATGAGCAGTTCTTC
TRBJ2-7,TRBD2,TRBV19,NA,CASSGLDGSSYEQYF,TGTGCCAGTAGTGGACTAGACGGGTCCTCCTACGAGCAGTACTTC
TRBJ2-1,NA,TRBV18,NA,CASSPGGRNEQFF,TGTGCCAGCTCACCAGGGGGCCGCAATGAGCAGTTCTTC
TRBJ2-7,TRBD1,TRBV2,NA,CASRGGTGAHEQYF,TGTGCCAGCAGGGGAGGGACAGGGGCCCACGAGCAGTACTTC
TRBJ2-7,TRBD1,TRBV6-1,NA,CASSEAGRRQGVPTYF,TGTGCCAGCAGTGAAGCGGGAAGGAGACAGGGAGTCCCTACATACTTC
TRBJ1-1,NA,TRBV5-4,NA,CASSLDSLGNTEAFF,TGTGCCAGCAGCTTGGACTCTTTGGGTAACACTGAAGCTTTCTTT
TRBJ2-7,NA,TRBV6-8,NA,CASSFDTTYEQYF,TGTGCCAGCAGTTTCGACACGACCTACGAGCAGTACTTC
TRBJ2-3,NA,TRBV5-5,NA,CASRPGTSLGTQYF,TGTGCCAGCAGGCCCGGGACCTCGCTTGGTACGCAGTATTTT
TRBJ1-4,NA,TRBV28,NA,CASSDHRPTNEKLFF,TGTGCCAGCAGCGATCACAGGCCGACTAATGAAAAACTGTTTTTT
TRBJ2-6,NA,TRBV6-5,few,CASSYVGANVLTF,TGTGCCAGCAGTTACGTCGGGGCCAACGTCCTGACTTTC
TRBJ1-4,NA,TRBV4-1,NA,CASSQDRGREKLFF,TGCGCCAGCAGCCAAGATCGAGGACGGGAAAAACTGTTTTTT
TRBJ1-2,TRBD1,TRBV15,NA,CATSRTRGQGYTF,TGTGCCACCAGCAGGACCAGGGGGCAAGGCTACACCTTC
TRBJ2-2,TRBD1,TRBV5-1,NA,CASSIGTGGLNTGELFF,TGCGCCAGCAGCATAGGGACAGGGGGCTTGAACACCGGGGAGCTGTTTTTT
TRBJ1-1,NA,TRBV6-5,few,CASTGGTEAFF,TGTGCCAGCACAGGTGGCACTGAAGCTTTCTTT
TRBJ1-2,NA,TRBV2,once,CASSYRQDNYGYTF,TGTGCCAGCAGTTATAGACAGGATAACTATGGCTACACCTTC
TRBJ2-3,NA,TRBV25-1,NA,CASSEYFGRADTQYF,TGTGCCAGCAGTGAATACTTCGGCAGGGCAGATACGCAGTATTTT
TRBJ1-6,NA,TRBV6-5,once,CASRDSKGRSPLHF,TGTGCCAGCAGGGACTCAAAAGGTAGATCACCCCTCCACTTT
TRBJ2-2,TRBD1,TRBV18,NA,CASSPRQGADTGELFF,TGTGCCAGCTCACCACGTCAGGGGGCGGACACCGGGGAGCTGTTTTTT
TRBJ2-7,NA,TRBV27,NA,CASSLAGEGAYEQYF,TGTGCCAGCAGTTTAGCAGGGGAAGGAGCCTACGAGCAGTACTTC
TRBJ1-2,NA,TRBV2,NA,CASSEHQGHGYTF,TGTGCCAGCAGTGAACATCAGGGGCACGGCTACACCTTC
TRBJ2-7,NA,TRBV15,NA,CATSIMGGGGYEQYF,TGTGCCACCAGCATTATGGGAGGGGGGGGCTACGAGCAGTACTTC
TRBJ2-5,TRBD2,TRBV28,NA,CASRGLLAGGSTQYF,TGTGCCAGCAGGGGACTACTAGCGGGAGGGTCGACCCAGTACTTC
TRBJ2-1,TRBD2,TRBV4-2,NA,CASSQGGLAGYNEQFF,TGTGCCAGCAGCCAAGGGGGACTAGCGGGTTACAATGAGCAGTTCTTC
TRBJ2-7,NA,TRBV3-1/TRBV3-2,NA,CASSQGSGSEQYF,TGTGCCAGCAGCCAAGGGAGCGGGTCCGAGCAGTACTTC
TRBJ2-7,NA,TRBV2,NA,CASSATAHYEQYF,TGTGCCAGCAGTGCCACCGCCCATTACGAGCAGTACTTC
TRBJ2-5,NA,TRBV5-1,NA,CASSLDGRGQETQYF,TGCGCCAGCAGCTTGGACGGCAGGGGACAAGAGACCCAGTACTTC
TRBJ2-7,NA,TRBV27,NA,CASSATSGTPSEQYF,TGTGCCAGCAGTGCTACGTCCGGAACTCCTTCCGAGCAGTACTTC
TRBJ1-1,NA,TRBV5-1,NA,CASSLTGTNTEAFF,TGCGCCAGCAGCCTAACCGGGACTAACACTGAAGCTTTCTTT
TRBJ1-2,TRBD1,TRBV9,NA,CASSVYDRTGGYGYTF,TGTGCCAGCAGCGTATATGATCGGACAGGAGGTTATGGCTACACCTTC
TRBJ2-3,NA,TRBV9,few,CASSVFDDTDTQYF,TGTGCCAGCAGCGTCTTCGACGACACAGATACGCAGTATTTT